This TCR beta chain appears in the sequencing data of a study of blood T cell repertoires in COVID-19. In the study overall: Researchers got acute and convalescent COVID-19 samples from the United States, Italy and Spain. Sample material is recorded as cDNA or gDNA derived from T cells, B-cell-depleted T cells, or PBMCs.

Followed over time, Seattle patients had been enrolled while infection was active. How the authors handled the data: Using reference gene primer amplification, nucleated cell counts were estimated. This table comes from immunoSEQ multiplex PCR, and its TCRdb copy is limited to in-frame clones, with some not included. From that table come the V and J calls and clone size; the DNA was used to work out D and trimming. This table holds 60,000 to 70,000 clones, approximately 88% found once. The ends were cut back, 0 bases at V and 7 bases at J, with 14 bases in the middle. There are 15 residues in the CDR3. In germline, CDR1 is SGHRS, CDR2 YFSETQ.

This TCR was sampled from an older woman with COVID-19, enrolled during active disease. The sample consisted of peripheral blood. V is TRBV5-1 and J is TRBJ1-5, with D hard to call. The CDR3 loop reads CASSLESLPGQPQHF. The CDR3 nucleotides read TGCGCCAGCAGCTTGGAAAGTCTCCCGGGGCAGCCCCAGCATTTT.